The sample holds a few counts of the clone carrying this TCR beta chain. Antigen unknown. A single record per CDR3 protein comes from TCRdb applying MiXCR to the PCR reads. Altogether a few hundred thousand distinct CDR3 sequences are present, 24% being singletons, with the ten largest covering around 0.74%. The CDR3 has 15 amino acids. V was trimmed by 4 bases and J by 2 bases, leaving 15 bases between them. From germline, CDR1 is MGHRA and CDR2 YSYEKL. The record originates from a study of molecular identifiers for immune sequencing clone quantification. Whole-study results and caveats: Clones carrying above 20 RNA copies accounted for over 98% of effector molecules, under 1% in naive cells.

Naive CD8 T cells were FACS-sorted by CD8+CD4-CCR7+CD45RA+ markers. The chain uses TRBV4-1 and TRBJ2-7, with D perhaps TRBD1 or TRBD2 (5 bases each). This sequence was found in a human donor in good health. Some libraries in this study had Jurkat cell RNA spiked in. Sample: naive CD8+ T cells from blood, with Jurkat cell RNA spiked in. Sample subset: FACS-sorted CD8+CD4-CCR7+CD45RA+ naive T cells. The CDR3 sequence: CASSRTGTGPYEQYF. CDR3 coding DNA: TGCGCCAGCAGCCGCACCGGGACCGGACCCTACGAGCAGTACTTC.